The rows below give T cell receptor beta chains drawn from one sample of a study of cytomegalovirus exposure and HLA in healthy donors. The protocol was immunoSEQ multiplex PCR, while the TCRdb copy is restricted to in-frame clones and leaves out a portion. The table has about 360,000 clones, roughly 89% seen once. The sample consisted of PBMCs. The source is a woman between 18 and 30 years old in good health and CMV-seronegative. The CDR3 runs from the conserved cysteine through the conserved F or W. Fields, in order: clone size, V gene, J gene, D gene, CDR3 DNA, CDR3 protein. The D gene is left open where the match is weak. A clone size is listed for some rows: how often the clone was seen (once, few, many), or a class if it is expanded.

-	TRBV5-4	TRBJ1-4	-	TGTGCCAGCAGCTACGGTCTCGGGGATGAAAAACTGTTTTTT	CASSYGLGDEKLFF
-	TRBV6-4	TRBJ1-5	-	TGTGCCAGCAGTGAGGGGAGGGGTCAGCCCCAGCATTTT	CASSEGRGQPQHF
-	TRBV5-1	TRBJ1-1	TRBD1	TGCGCCAGCAGCCTGACAGGGGGGAACACTGAAGCTTTCTTT	CASSLTGGNTEAFF
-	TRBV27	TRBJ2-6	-	TGTGCCAGCAGTTTCAAGCATTCCGGGGCCAACGTCCTGACTTTC	CASSFKHSGANVLTF
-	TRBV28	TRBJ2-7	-	TGTGCCAGCAGTGCGCCCTCTGGGCGACGCTACGAGCAGTACTTC	CASSAPSGRRYEQYF
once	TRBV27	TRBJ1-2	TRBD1	TGTGCCAGCAGTTTTGACAGGGGCCGGGGCTACACCTTC	CASSFDRGRGYTF
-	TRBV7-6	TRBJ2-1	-	TGTGCCAGCAGCTTTCAGAGCTGGGGGGACGCCTACAATGAGCAGTTCTTC	CASSFQSWGDAYNEQFF
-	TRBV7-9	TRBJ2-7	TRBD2	TGTGCCAGCAGCTACGGTCACCAGACTAGCGGGGGGGCACACGAGCAGTACTTC	CASSYGHQTSGGAHEQYF
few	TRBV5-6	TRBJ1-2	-	TGTGCCAGCAGCCCCCGCAGGGTCTATGGCTACACCTTC	CASSPRRVYGYTF
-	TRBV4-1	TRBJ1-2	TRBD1	TGCGCCAGCAGCCAGCGAAGAGACAGGGGTTACTATGGCTACACCTTC	CASSQRRDRGYYGYTF
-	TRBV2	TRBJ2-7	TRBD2	TGTGCCAGCAGTGTCGCCGCGGGGGGATACGAGCAGTACTTC	CASSVAAGGYEQYF
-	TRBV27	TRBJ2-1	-	TGTGCCAGCGTCGGGTCCGGACAGAGCTCCTACAATGAGCAGTTCTTC	CASVGSGQSSYNEQFF
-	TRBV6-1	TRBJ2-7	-	TGTGCCAGCAGTGAAGCGCGAGAGATCTACGAGCAGTACTTC	CASSEAREIYEQYF
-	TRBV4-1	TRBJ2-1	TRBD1	TGCGCCAGCAGCCAGGGGGACAGTACCTCTCAGTTCTTC	CASSQGDSTSQFF
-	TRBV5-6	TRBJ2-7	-	TGTGCCAGCAGACCCGACTCCTCCTACGAGCAGTACTTC	CASRPDSSYEQYF
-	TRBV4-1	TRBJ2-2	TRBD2	TGCGCCAGCAGCCAGGAGCCGGGACTAGCGGGGAACACCGGGGAGCTGTTTTTT	CASSQEPGLAGNTGELFF
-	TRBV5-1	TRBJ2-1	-	TGCGCCAGCAGCATAGGACTTTACAATGAGCAGTTCTTC	CASSIGLYNEQFF
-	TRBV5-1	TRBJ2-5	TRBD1	TGCGCCAGCAGGCCAGGACAGGGGACGGGGGAGACCCAGTACTTC	CASRPGQGTGETQYF
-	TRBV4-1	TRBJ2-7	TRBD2	TGCGCCAGCAGCCTTCTAGCGGGGGTACCCTACGAGCAGTACTTC	CASSLLAGVPYEQYF
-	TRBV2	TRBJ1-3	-	TGTGCCAGCAGTGAAACGGAGGGTGAAGGAAACACCATATATTTT	CASSETEGEGNTIYF
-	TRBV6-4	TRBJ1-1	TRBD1	TGTGCCAGCAGGGAGACAGGGGATGAAGCTTTCTTT	CASRETGDEAFF
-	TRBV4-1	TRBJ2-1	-	TGCGCCAGCGCCGGTGGGGAGACCTACAATGAGCAGTTCTTC	CASAGGETYNEQFF
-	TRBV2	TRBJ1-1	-	TGTGCCAGCAGTCTCCTTAACACTGAAGCTTTCTTT	CASSLLNTEAFF
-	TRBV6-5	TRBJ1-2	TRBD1	TGTGCCAGCATCGCAGGGGGTGGCGGCGGCTACACCTTC	CASIAGGGGGYTF
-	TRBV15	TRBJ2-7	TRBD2	TGTGCCACCAGCAGATACCCCGGGACTAGCCCATCCTACGAGCAGTACTTC	CATSRYPGTSPSYEQYF
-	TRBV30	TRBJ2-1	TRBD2	TGTGCCTGGAAGGCGGGGGGGCTTTACAATGAGCAGTTCTTC	CAWKAGGLYNEQFF
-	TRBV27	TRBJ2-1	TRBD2	TGTGCCAGCAAACTAGCGACCTCTAATGAGCAGTTCTTC	CASKLATSNEQFF
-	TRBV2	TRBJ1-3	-	TGTGCCAGCAGTGAAGGGGGGCGCCGTCTCTCTGGAAACACCATATATTTT	CASSEGGRRLSGNTIYF
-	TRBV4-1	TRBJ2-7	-	TGCGCCAGCAGCCAAGAAATTCAGAGAGGGAACTACGAGCAGTACTTC	CASSQEIQRGNYEQYF
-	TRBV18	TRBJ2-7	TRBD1	TGTGCCAGCTCACCGCGTGGACAGGACGGGGTCTACGAGCAGTACTTC	CASSPRGQDGVYEQYF
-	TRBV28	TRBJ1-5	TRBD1	TGTGCCAGCAGTTCACCAGGGGGGTCTAGCAATCAGCCCCAGCATTTT	CASSSPGGSSNQPQHF
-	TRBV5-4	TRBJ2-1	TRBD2	TGTGCCAGCAGCTTGGAACCAGCGGGATACCTAGCCGCCTACAATGAGCAGTTCTTC	CASSLEPAGYLAAYNEQFF
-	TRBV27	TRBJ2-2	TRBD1	TGTGCCAGCAGTACCGGGACAGGGGGCTTTCGGGAGCTGTTTTTT	CASSTGTGGFRELFF
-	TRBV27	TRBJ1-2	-	TGTGCCAGCAGTTTCTCCGCAGGGACTAACTATGGCTACACCTTC	CASSFSAGTNYGYTF
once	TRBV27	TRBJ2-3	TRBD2	TGTGCCAGCAGTCTGGGACCGGGACTAGCCTTTAGGGATACGCAGTATTTT	CASSLGPGLAFRDTQYF
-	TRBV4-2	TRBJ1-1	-	TGTGCCAGCAGCCCAAGACCCGTCGGGGTGGACACTGAAGCTTTCTTT	CASSPRPVGVDTEAFF
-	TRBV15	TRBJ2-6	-	TGTGCCACCAGCAGAGATCTCTCTGGGGCCAACGTCCTGACTTTC	CATSRDLSGANVLTF
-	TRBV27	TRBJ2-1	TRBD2	TGTGCCAGCAGACTAGCGGGAGCCTACAATGAGCAGTTCTTC	CASRLAGAYNEQFF
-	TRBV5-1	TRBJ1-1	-	TGCGCCAGCAGGGTCTCAGGGTTCTCTGAAGCTTTCTTT	CASRVSGFSEAFF
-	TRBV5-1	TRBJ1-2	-	TGCGCCAGCAACCCCGGTGATTCGGGGGGCGCAAGAGGCTACACCTTC	CASNPGDSGGARGYTF